Shown below are 18 T cell receptor beta chains from a single sample sequenced in a study of blood T cells in healthy people across ages. Through a sample-barcoded 5' primer and a J-beta primer mix, a second PCR was run for about 7 to 12 cycles. Via MiXCR, TCRdb re-called the 5' RACE reads, giving one row per CDR3 protein. This table holds under 2,000,000 distinct CDR3 sequences, 49% found once. Sequences were obtained from blood. These receptors all stem from a middle-aged woman in good health.

The chain employs TRBV7-6 and TRBJ1-2; D gene ambiguous. The CDR3 loop spans 14 amino acids. CDR1 is SGHVS, CDR2 FNYEAQ, per germline. V was shortened by 5 bases and J by 8 bases, with 18 bases between the two germline ends. In DNA, the CDR3 is TGTGCCAGCAGCCCCGTACCTAGGCCGGGAGGCTACACCTTC. The encoded protein is CASSPVPRPGGYTF.

Notes on this clonotype: At one end the junction does not follow the germline gene, possibly because of a read error. The genes are TRBV12-3 or TRBV12-4 and TRBJ2-1; 11 bases align to TRBD1. The CDR3 consists of 16 residues. The CDR3 DNA sequence: TGTGCCGGCAGCCCCGGACAGGGGGCAATGTACAATGAGCAGTTCTTC. The encoded protein is CAGSPGQGAMYNEQFF.

V gene TRBV12-3 or TRBV12-4 combines with J gene TRBJ2-1; TRBD2 matches at 12 bases. This CDR3 region has 17 residues. J gave up 0 bases and V 4 bases, and 4 bases lay outside the gene matches. The CDR3 DNA sequence: TGTGCCAGCAGTTCTAGCGGGGGGGCTCGCTCCTACAATGAGCAGTTCTTC. Its translation: CASSSSGGARSYNEQFF.

In its sample, this clonotype was seen a few times. The V and J genes are TRBV6-2 or TRBV6-3 and TRBJ2-3; 10 bases map to TRBD2. Germline V gives CDR1 MNHEY, CDR2 SVGEGT. This CDR3 region has 17 residues. Trimming at V came to 0 bases and at J to 1 base, leaving 4 bases not matched to a gene. The CDR3 DNA reads TGTGCCAGCAGTTACTCGTTACTAGCGGGGCGCACAGATACGCAGTATTTT. The encoded protein is CASSYSLLAGRTDTQYF.

The chain couples TRBV12-3 or TRBV12-4 to TRBJ1-2; D might be TRBD1 (5 bases). Trimming took 3 bases from V and 3 from J, leaving 14 bases between them. This CDR3 has 15 residues. CDR3 sequence: CASSFLAGSDYGYTF. The CDR3 nucleotides are TGTGCCAGCAGTTTCCTCGCAGGGTCTGACTATGGCTACACCTTC.

This clonotype showed up just a few times. Here the CDR3 reads CASSNRDYPYNEQFF. In nucleotides, the CDR3 is TGTGCCAGCAGCAACAGGGACTACCCCTACAATGAGCAGTTCTTC. The chain is built from TRBV5-5 and TRBJ2-1; maybe TRBD2 (7 bases). Germline CDR1 reads SGHKS; CDR2 reads YYEKEE (reference sequence). The V end lost 4 bases, the J end lost 2 bases, and 13 bases lay between the germline ends. The CDR3 has 15 residues.

This clonotype has only one observation. The chain joins TRBV28 to TRBJ2-7; D is possibly TRBD1 (5 bases). CDR1 is MDHEN, CDR2 SYDVKM, per germline. The V gene lost 5 bases and the J gene lost 5 bases, with 22 bases spanning the gap. CDR3 length: 16 amino acids. The CDR3 nucleotides are TGTGCCAGCAGTCCCAAGGGGCCGACAAGTTCCCACGAGCAGTACTTC. It is translated as CASSPKGPTSSHEQYF. The entire variable domain, with the rest obtained from reference TRBV28 and TRBJ2-7, is as follows: DVKVTQSSRYLVKRTGEKVFLECVQDMDHENMFWYRQDPGLGLRLIYFSYDVKMKEKGDIPEGYSVSREKKERFSLILESASTNQTSMYLCASSPKGPTSSHEQYFGPGTRLTVT.

In its sample, this clonotype was seen once. Here the CDR3 omits its conserved ending phenylalanine or tryptophan, so a read error is the likely source. The chain is built from TRBV7-6 and TRBJ2-4; D is perhaps TRBD1 (6 bases). Gene TRBJ2-7 matches the end of the DNA better, so the J call may be wrong. Germline V CDR1 and CDR2: SGHVS, FNYEAQ. The CDR3 is 14 residues long. The CDR3 reads CASSLTGHSYEQYS. DNA of the CDR3: TGTGCCAGCAGCTTGACAGGTCACTCCTACGAGCAGTACTCC.

The rearrangement links TRBV27 to TRBJ1-2; D is unclear. CDR3 length: 16 amino acids. Trimming pared 5 bases from V and 0 bases from J, leaving 16 bases between. In germline, CDR1 is MNHEY, CDR2 SMNVEV (reference sequence). The CDR3 reads CASSPYPGRSNYGYTF. DNA of the CDR3: TGTGCCAGCAGTCCCTACCCTGGGCGGTCTAACTATGGCTACACCTTC.

This clonotype showed up just a few times. The chain links TRBV18 to TRBJ2-1, with 7 bases that match TRBD2. This CDR3 comprises 18 residues. In germline, CDR1 is KGHSH, CDR2 LQKENI. Trimming took 1 base from V and 5 from J; bases not matched to a gene: 14. CDR3 sequence reads: CASSPLVNGLDYNNEQFF. In DNA, the CDR3 is TGTGCCAGCTCACCACTTGTCAACGGACTAGACTATAACAATGAGCAGTTCTTC.

This chain links TRBV25-1 with TRBJ1-2; D uncertain. This CDR3 is built from 13 residues. Trimming took 2 bases from V and 9 from J, leaving 13 bases between them. CDR1 and CDR2 (germline): MGHDK, SYGVNS. For the CDR3, the DNA is TGTGCCAGCAGTGAACAGGCGGGGTCTCGCTACACCTTC. This translates into CASSEQAGSRYTF.

The sample holds a few counts of this clonotype. The gene calls are TRBV20-1 and TRBJ1-2; D gene uncertain. The CDR3 covers 12 residues. V was cut by 2 bases and J by 1 base, with 5 bases left in between. The germline V gene encodes CDR1 DFQATT and CDR2 SNEGSKA (reference sequence). CDR3 sequence: CSARPYNYGYTF. The DNA of the CDR3 is TGCAGTGCTAGACCGTATAACTATGGCTACACCTTC.

The chain employs TRBV14 and TRBJ2-3; D remains unclear. The germline V gene encodes CDR1 SGHDN and CDR2 FVKESK. Trimming left V 0 bases short and J 1 base short, with 20 bases between. The CDR3 is 19 amino acids. Written as DNA, the CDR3 is TGTGCCAGCAGCCAAGATGGCGGTTGGGCAGGCCCGGGCACAGATACGCAGTATTTT. Translated, it gives CASSQDGGWAGPGTDTQYF.

This clonotype has just a few counts. The chain carries TRBV6-2 or TRBV6-3 and TRBJ1-1; D gene ambiguous. The CDR3 totals 13 residues. Germline CDR1 MNHEY, CDR2 SVGEGT. Trimming stripped 6 bases from V and 3 bases from J, with 11 bases between. CDR3 loop: CASRTEGYTEAFF. CDR3 DNA: TGTGCCAGCAGGACCGAGGGTTACACTGAAGCTTTCTTT.

This clonotype came up a few times. The rearrangement joins TRBV4-3 to TRBJ1-2; D remains unclear. CDR3 length: 18 amino acids. Trimming took off 3 bases at V and 0 bases at J, with 20 bases between the two ends. From germline, CDR1 is LGHNA and CDR2 YSLEER. This chain's CDR3 is CASSQIGLGTDSNYGYTF. DNA of the CDR3: TGCGCCAGCAGCCAGATCGGGCTAGGAACCGACTCTAACTATGGCTACACCTTC.

The chain joins TRBV20-1 to TRBJ2-1, with a weak D call TRBD2 (6 bases). Trimming removed 6 bases at V and 5 bases at J, with 17 bases between. This CDR3 region has 14 residues. CDR1 DFQATT and CDR2 SNEGSKA come from the germline V gene (reference sequence). CDR3 in amino acids: CSARSGVSNNEQFF. CDR3 DNA sequence: TGCAGTGCGCGGTCGGGGGTTAGCAACAATGAGCAGTTCTTC.

This sequence joins TRBV20-1 and TRBJ1-4; possibly TRBD1 for D (5 bases). Between the trimmed V and J ends, which lost 4 bases and 4 bases, there was a span of 13 bases. The CDR3 has 14 residues. Germline values: CDR1 DFQATT, CDR2 SNEGSKA (reference sequence). CDR3 sequence reads: CSAIGDSLNEKLFF. CDR3 nucleotides: TGCAGTGCTATAGGAGACAGTCTTAATGAAAAACTGTTTTTT.

The rearrangement uses TRBV4-3 and TRBJ2-1; 12 bases map to TRBD2. V trimming: 4 bases; J trimming: 7 bases; junction bases outside the gene matches: 5. This CDR3 has 15 residues. Germline values: CDR1 LGHNA, CDR2 YSLEER. The CDR3 region is CASSPTSGGPNEQFF. Written as DNA, the CDR3 is TGCGCCAGCAGCCCGACTAGCGGGGGCCCTAATGAGCAGTTCTTC.